The 10 T cell receptor beta chains below all came from one sample that was sequenced in a study of shared clonotypes between healthy human individuals. Measured with immunoSEQ multiplex PCR; TCRdb has only the in-frame clones, and not every one. The sample has fewer than 1.6 million clones, 98% to 99% seen once. Specimen: naive CD4+ T cells sorted from blood. Subset described: CD45RA+ positively selected. These receptors all come from a man aged 25 to 40 in good health.

V usage is TRBV4-3 and J usage is TRBJ2-1; 15 nucleotides line up with TRBD2. The J segment lost 1 base and the V segment lost 3 bases, leaving 7 bases of the junction unmatched. The CDR3 loop spans 19 amino acids. Germline-derived CDR1 and CDR2 are LGHNA and YSLEER. The CDR3 spells CASSHSGTSGRKSYNEQFF. CDR3 nucleotides: TGCGCCAGCAGCCATTCCGGGACTAGCGGGAGGAAATCCTACAATGAGCAGTTCTTC.

The chain recombines TRBV10-2 with TRBJ1-4; 9 nucleotides agree with TRBD1. The CDR3 extends over 16 amino acids. J was trimmed by 7 bases and V by 6 bases; bases with no gene match: 12. Germline assignment: CDR1 WSHSY and CDR2 SAAADI. The CDR3 DNA sequence: TGCGCCAGCAGGGGGACAGGGTTGGGAATCGGTGAAAAACTGTTTTTT. Protein: CASRGTGLGIGEKLFF.

The rearrangement uses TRBV7-2 and TRBJ1-5; D perhaps matches TRBD1 (5 bases). This CDR3 has 18 residues. Germline CDR1 is SGHTA and CDR2 is FQGNSA. Trimming cost V 1 base and J 7 bases, with 23 bases left between them. CDR3: CASSLVGSGKFGSQPQHF. The CDR3 DNA follows: TGTGCCAGCAGCTTAGTTGGTTCAGGGAAGTTTGGCTCCCAGCCCCAGCATTTT.

CDR3 sequence (DNA): TGTGCCAGCCAGGGCGCTGGGGCCAACGTCCTGACTTTC. Its translation: CASQGAGANVLTF. The chain links TRBV19 to TRBJ2-6; TRBD1 might be the D (5 bases). Germline V gives CDR1 LNHDA, CDR2 SQIVND (reference sequence). V was pared by 9 bases and J by 2 bases, with 8 bases between. This CDR3 has 13 amino acids.

This clone occurred once. The V gene is TRBV6-1, the J gene TRBJ2-7; D is possibly TRBD1 (5 bases). The CDR3 spans 13 residues. Germline V lookup: CDR1 MNHNS, CDR2 SASEGT. The ends were cut back, 7 bases at V and 3 bases at J, with 13 bases in the middle. CDR3: CASTDRVVYEQYF. CDR3 bases: TGTGCCAGCACAGACAGAGTCGTCTACGAGCAGTACTTC.

This chain uses TRBV6-1 with TRBJ2-5; 7 bases line up with TRBD2. The germline gives CDR1 MNHNS, CDR2 SASEGT. After removal of 7 bases from V and 5 bases from J, the junction contained 10 bases not matched to a gene. The CDR3 sequence is 14 residues long. The CDR3 reads CASKASGMGETQYF. Written as DNA, the CDR3 is TGTGCCAGCAAGGCTAGCGGAATGGGGGAGACCCAGTACTTC.

The chain carries TRBV13 and TRBJ1-5; D unresolved. The CDR3 has 12 residues. The V gene lost 3 bases and the J gene lost 3 bases, with 3 bases spanning the gap. Germline CDR1 is PRHDT and CDR2 is FYEKMQ (reference sequence). The CDR3 region is CASSFFNQPQHF. CDR3 DNA sequence: TGTGCCAGCAGCTTCTTCAATCAGCCCCAGCATTTT. Combining the CDR3 with reference TRBV13 and TRBJ1-5 gives the whole variable domain AAGVIQSPRHLIKEKRETATLKCYPIPRHDTVYWYQQGPGQDPQFLISFYEKMQSDKGSIPDRFSAQQFSDYHSELNMSSLELGDSALYFCASSFFNQPQHFGDGTRLSIL.

V usage is TRBV7-9 and J usage is TRBJ2-7, with TRBD1 matching 8 bases. V shed 5 bases and J 3 bases; nucleotides not matched to a gene: 9. The CDR3 is 15 residues long. Germline CDR1 and CDR2: SEHNR and FQNEAQ (reference sequence). For the CDR3, the DNA is TGTGCCAGCAGCCCAACCAGGGGGCCGAACTACGAGCAGTACTTC. Its translation: CASSPTRGPNYEQYF.

The chain employs TRBV29-1 and TRBJ1-2; D uncertain. CDR1 SQVTM and CDR2 ANQGSEA come from the germline V gene. V was cut by 0 bases and J by 9 bases, with 11 bases left in between. This CDR3 spans 12 amino acids. CDR3 nucleotide sequence: TGCAGCGTTGAAGATTACAAGGGTAGCTACACCTTC. It yields the protein CSVEDYKGSYTF.

The chain has TRBV18 and TRBJ1-1; a possible D gene is TRBD1 (5 bases). The CDR3 runs to 14 residues. Germline V gene lookup returns CDR1 KGHSH and CDR2 LQKENI. The V and J ends lost 1 base and 6 bases respectively, with 12 bases between them. Here the CDR3 DNA reads TGTGCCAGCTCACCACGGAGGGGCGCGGCTGAAGCTTTCTTT. Protein product: CASSPRRGAAEAFF.